A single sample is the source of the 21 T cell receptor beta chains below, sequenced in a study of blood T cell repertoires in COVID-19. The table came from immunoSEQ multiplex PCR; TCRdb's copy has only in-frame clones and leaves some out. The sample carries around 190,000 clones, roughly 77% recorded once. Sequencing used PBMCs or T cells enriched from blood (not recorded which). The origin of the receptors is a man between 40 and 49 years old who had recovered from COVID-19.

V is TRBV27 and J is TRBJ1-5; no clear D. Germline V lookup: CDR1 MNHEY, CDR2 SMNVEV (reference sequence). The V end lost 7 bases, the J end lost 5 bases, and 18 bases lay between the germline ends. The CDR3 loop spans 15 amino acids. Here the CDR3 DNA reads TGTGCCAGCACTCAGAGTGGTTATCGGGATCAGCCCCAGCATTTT. Amino acid sequence: CASTQSGYRDQPQHF.

The rearrangement joins TRBV19 to TRBJ1-6; 8 positions agree with TRBD1. Germline V lookup: CDR1 LNHDA, CDR2 SQIVND (reference sequence). The CDR3 is 16 residues long. Losses at the gene ends were 3 bases for V and 2 bases for J; bases not matched to a gene: 3. CDR3 nucleotides: TGTGCCAGTAGTATGGACAGGGCCACCTATAATTCACCCCTCCACTTT. Translation: CASSMDRATYNSPLHF.

This chain uses TRBV12-2 with TRBJ1-2. TRBV12-2 represents a pseudogene. The CDR3 has 18 amino acids. CDR3 coding DNA: TGTGCAAGTCGCTTTGGAGGAGGGAGGCGATCCTTTAACTATGGCTACACCTTC. Its translation: CASRFGGGRRSFNYGYTF.

V and J are TRBV5-1 and TRBJ1-2; D uncertain. This CDR3 region has 14 residues. Germline lookup yields CDR1 SGHRS and CDR2 YFSETQ. With 0 bases removed from V and 8 bases from J, the gap between germline ends came to 14 bases. CDR3 region: CASSLADSLGGYTF. The CDR3 nucleotides are TGCGCCAGCAGCTTGGCCGACTCCTTAGGAGGCTACACCTTC.

V and J are TRBV19 and TRBJ2-7, with 7 bases lining up with TRBD1. The CDR3 spans 13 residues. The V and J ends lost 10 bases and 1 base, in that order; junction bases with no gene match: 7. The germline CDR1 and CDR2 sequences are LNHDA and SQIVND (reference sequence). CDR3 bases: TGTGCCACCCGGGACAGAAGTTCCTACGAGCAGTACTTC. The encoded protein is CATRDRSSYEQYF.

The J gene is TRBJ2-1, the V gene TRBV30; TRBD2 is a possible D gene (5 bases). Trimming took 1 base from V and 9 from J, leaving 13 bases between them. Germline CDR1 reads GTSNPN; CDR2 reads SVGIG (reference sequence). The CDR3 is 13 residues long. The CDR3 is CAWSGSGGGEQFF. DNA of the CDR3: TGTGCCTGGAGTGGGAGTGGAGGAGGTGAGCAGTTCTTC.

The rearrangement links TRBV19 to TRBJ2-2; a possible D gene is TRBD1 (6 bases). The CDR3 has 14 residues. V lost 7 bases and J 7 bases, leaving 16 bases between the germline ends. CDR1 LNHDA and CDR2 SQIVND come from the germline V gene (reference sequence). Written as DNA, the CDR3 is TGTGCCAGTAAGGGCGCAGGGGCTCGCGGGGAGCTGTTTTTT. Translation gives CASKGAGARGELFF. Filled out from reference TRBV19 and TRBJ2-2, the complete variable domain reads DGGITQSPKYLFRKEGQNVTLSCEQNLNHDAMYWYRQDPGQGLRLIYYSQIVNDFQKGDIAEGYSVSREKKESFPLTVTSAQKNPTAFYLCASKGAGARGELFFGEGSRLTVL.

The V call is TRBV7-9, the J call TRBJ1-1, with D maybe TRBD1 (5 bases). CDR3 length: 16 residues. Trimming pared 2 bases from V and 1 base from J, leaving 14 bases between. Germline V gives CDR1 SEHNR, CDR2 FQNEAQ (reference sequence). The CDR3 DNA sequence: TGTGCCAGCAGCTTACGAGGAGGGCAGGGGAACACTGAAGCTTTCTTT. It encodes CASSLRGGQGNTEAFF.

This chain connects TRBV5-1 to TRBJ1-2; the D gene is possibly TRBD1 (5 bases). CDR1 and CDR2 from the germline V gene are SGHRS and YFSETQ. Trimming removed 3 bases from V and 11 bases from J, with 17 bases in between. This CDR3 comprises 13 residues. The CDR3 sequence is CASSSDKGLGYTF. CDR3 in DNA: TGCGCCAGCAGCTCGGACAAAGGGCTAGGGTACACCTTC.

The genes are TRBV19 and TRBJ2-3; D gene uncertain. This CDR3 spans 15 amino acids. Trimming left V 3 bases short and J 4 bases short, with 14 bases between. CDR1 LNHDA and CDR2 SQIVND come from the germline V gene (reference sequence). The CDR3 DNA is TGTGCCAGTAGTATCGGTCAGGTCCCGGCAGATACGCAGTATTTT. Its translation is CASSIGQVPADTQYF.

V is TRBV27 and J is TRBJ2-5, with D perhaps TRBD2 (6 bases). The CDR3 length is 16 residues. Trimming left V 4 bases short and J 6 bases short, with 21 bases between. Germline values: CDR1 MNHEY, CDR2 SMNVEV (reference sequence). The CDR3 sequence is CASSSNSGTGIKTQYF. As DNA, the CDR3 is TGTGCCAGCAGTTCAAACTCAGGGACTGGGATAAAGACCCAGTACTTC.

This chain uses TRBV19 with TRBJ2-2, with 16 bases identical to TRBD2. This CDR3 has 16 residues. The ends lost 5 bases at V and 6 bases at J; junction bases unmatched: 3. Germline V gene lookup returns CDR1 LNHDA and CDR2 SQIVND (reference sequence). As DNA, the CDR3 is TGTGCCAGTAGTCCAGGGACTAGCGGGAGGGCCGGGGAGCTGTTTTTT. This gives the protein CASSPGTSGRAGELFF.

This clone was seen more than once but under ten times. The chain recombines TRBV18 with TRBJ1-2, with 9 bases aligning to TRBD1. The ends lost 2 bases at V and 7 bases at J; junction bases unmatched: 2. The CDR3 is 13 amino acids. CDR1 and CDR2 (germline): KGHSH, LQKENI. The CDR3 sequence is CASSPTGGSGYTF. The CDR3 bases are TGTGCCAGCTCACCAACAGGGGGCTCTGGCTACACCTTC.

The V and J genes are TRBV7-7 and TRBJ2-3; TRBD1 might be the D (6 bases). Germline V gene sequence: CDR1 SSHAT, CDR2 FNYEAQ (reference sequence). This CDR3 comprises 13 residues. Trimming took 5 bases from V and 8 from J, leaving 14 bases between them. The CDR3 loop is CASSPSQGSTQYF. The DNA for the CDR3 is TGTGCCAGCAGCCCCTCCCAGGGGAGTACGCAGTATTTT.

The CDR3 is CASSVQGPLLPGLVSYTF. The CDR3 bases are TGCGCCAGCAGCGTACAGGGTCCCCTCCTCCCTGGGTTGGTGAGCTACACCTTC. This chain joins TRBV5-1 and TRBJ1-2, with D perhaps TRBD1 (6 bases). This CDR3 is 18 amino acids long. The ends were cut back, 4 bases at V and 9 bases at J, with 31 bases in the middle. The germline V gene has CDR1 SGHRS and CDR2 YFSETQ.

This sequence joins TRBV25-1 and TRBJ1-6; 7 positions agree with TRBD1. The CDR3 has 13 residues. Germline loops: CDR1 MGHDK, CDR2 SYGVNS. J gave up 9 bases and V 3 bases, and 2 bases lay outside the gene matches. CDR3: CASSETGFSPLHF. CDR3 DNA: TGTGCCAGCAGTGAGACAGGGTTTTCACCCCTCCACTTT.

The V gene is TRBV25-1, the J gene TRBJ2-1, with 8 bases matching TRBD1. The CDR3 contains 16 residues. CDR1 and CDR2 (germline): MGHDK, SYGVNS. The junction had 10 bases not matched to a gene; V was cut back by 3 bases and J by 6 bases. The CDR3 DNA sequence: TGTGCCAGCAGTGACCGGACAGGGACGGTTTTCAATGAGCAGTTCTTC. Protein product: CASSDRTGTVFNEQFF.

This clone was found once. The CDR3 DNA follows: TGTGCCAGTAGTACCATACTACAGGGGGGTAATGAAAAACTGTTTTTT. As protein: CASSTILQGGNEKLFF. V gene TRBV19 combines with J gene TRBJ1-4, with 8 bases lining up with TRBD1. The germline V gene has CDR1 LNHDA and CDR2 SQIVND (reference sequence). The ends lost 4 bases at V and 4 bases at J; junction bases unmatched: 8. The CDR3 runs 16 residues.

This clone appeared once. The J gene is TRBJ1-4, the V gene TRBV6-5, with 12 bases fitting TRBD1. CDR3 length: 14 residues. V dropped 2 bases and J dropped 12; count of bases not matched to a gene: 4. Germline lookup yields CDR1 MNHEY and CDR2 SVGAGI. The CDR3: CASSYRDRGRELFF. The CDR3, as DNA: TGTGCCAGCAGTTACCGGGACAGGGGGCGTGAACTGTTTTTT.

In nucleotides, the CDR3 is TGTGCCAGCAGTCCTGACTCGATGTTCTACAATGAGCAGTTCTTC. Amino acids: CASSPDSMFYNEQFF. The chain carries TRBV3-1 (or the pseudogene TRBV3-2) and TRBJ2-1; D gene ambiguous. Germline values: CDR1 LGHDT, CDR2 YNNKEL (reference sequence). The CDR3 is 15 residues long. V lost 6 bases and J lost 3, with 15 bases in between.

The chain has TRBV11-2 and TRBJ1-3, with 8 bases that match TRBD1. Germline assignment: CDR1 SGHAT and CDR2 FQNNGV. V dropped 5 bases and J dropped 3; count of bases not matched to a gene: 18. CDR3 size: 19 residues. CDR3 bases: TGTGCCAGCAGCCCAAGCCCCTGGGGGACAGGCCGGGGTGGAAACACCATATATTTT. This sequence encodes CASSPSPWGTGRGGNTIYF.